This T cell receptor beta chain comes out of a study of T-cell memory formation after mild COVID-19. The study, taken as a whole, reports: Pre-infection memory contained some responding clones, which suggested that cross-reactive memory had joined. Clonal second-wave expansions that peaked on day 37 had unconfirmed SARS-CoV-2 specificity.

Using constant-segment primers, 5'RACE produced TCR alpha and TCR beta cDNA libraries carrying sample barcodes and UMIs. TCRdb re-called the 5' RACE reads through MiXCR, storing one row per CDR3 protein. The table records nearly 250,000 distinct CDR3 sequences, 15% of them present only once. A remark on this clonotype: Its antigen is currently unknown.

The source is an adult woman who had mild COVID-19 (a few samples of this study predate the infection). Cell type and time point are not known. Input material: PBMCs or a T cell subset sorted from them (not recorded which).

The CDR3 DNA follows: TGTGCCAGCAGCCGGCCGGGACTAACTTCAGATACGCAGTATTTT. Its translation: CASSRPGLTSDTQYF. The chain uses TRBV4-2 and TRBJ2-3; 7 nucleotides align to TRBD2. Germline lookup yields CDR1 LGHNA and CDR2 YNFKEQ. The V gene end was trimmed by 4 bases and the J gene end by 4 bases; junction bases not matched to a gene: 8. There are 15 residues in the CDR3.